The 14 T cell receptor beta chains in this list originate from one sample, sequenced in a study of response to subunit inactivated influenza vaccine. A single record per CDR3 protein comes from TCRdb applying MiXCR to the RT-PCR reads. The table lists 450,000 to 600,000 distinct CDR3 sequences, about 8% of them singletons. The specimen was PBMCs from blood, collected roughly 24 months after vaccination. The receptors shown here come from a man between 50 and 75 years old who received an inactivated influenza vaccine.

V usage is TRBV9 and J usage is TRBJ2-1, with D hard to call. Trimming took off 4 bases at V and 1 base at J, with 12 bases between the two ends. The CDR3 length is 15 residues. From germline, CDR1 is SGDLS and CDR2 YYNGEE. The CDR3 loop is CASSPRTKSYNEQFF. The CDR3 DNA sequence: TGTGCCAGCAGCCCCCGCACAAAATCCTACAATGAGCAGTTCTTC.

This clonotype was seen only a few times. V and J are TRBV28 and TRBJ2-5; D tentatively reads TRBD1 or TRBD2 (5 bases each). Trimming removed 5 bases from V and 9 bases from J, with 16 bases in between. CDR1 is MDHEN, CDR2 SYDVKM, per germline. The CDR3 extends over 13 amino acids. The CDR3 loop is CASSGTTAPAQYF. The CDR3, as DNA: TGTGCCAGCAGTGGGACGACCGCACCGGCCCAGTACTTC.

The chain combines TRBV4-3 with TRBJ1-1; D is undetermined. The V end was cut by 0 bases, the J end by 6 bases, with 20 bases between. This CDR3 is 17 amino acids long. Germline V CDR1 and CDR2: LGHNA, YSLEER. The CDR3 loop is CASSQDQQRNMGAEAFF. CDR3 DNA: TGCGCCAGCAGCCAAGATCAACAGAGGAACATGGGCGCTGAAGCTTTCTTT.

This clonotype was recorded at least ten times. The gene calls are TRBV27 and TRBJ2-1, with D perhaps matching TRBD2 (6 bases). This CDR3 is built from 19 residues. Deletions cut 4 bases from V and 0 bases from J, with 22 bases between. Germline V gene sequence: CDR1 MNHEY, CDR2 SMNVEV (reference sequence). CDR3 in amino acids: CASSYRGKRDLSSYNEQFF. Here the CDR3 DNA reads TGTGCCAGCAGTTATCGCGGGAAGAGGGACTTGAGCTCCTACAATGAGCAGTTCTTC.

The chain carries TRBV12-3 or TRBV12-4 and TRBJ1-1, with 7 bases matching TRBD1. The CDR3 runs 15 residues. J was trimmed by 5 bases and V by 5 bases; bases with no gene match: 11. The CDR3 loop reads CASSPRDSRGTEAFF. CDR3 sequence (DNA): TGTGCCAGCAGTCCGCGGGACAGTAGGGGGACTGAAGCTTTCTTT.

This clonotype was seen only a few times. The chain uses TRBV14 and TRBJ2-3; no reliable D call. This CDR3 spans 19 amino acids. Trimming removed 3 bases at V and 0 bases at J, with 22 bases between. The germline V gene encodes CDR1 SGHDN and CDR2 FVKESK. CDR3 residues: CASSHAVGHPSYSTDTQYF. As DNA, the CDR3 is TGTGCCAGCAGCCACGCGGTGGGCCACCCATCTTATAGCACAGATACGCAGTATTTT.

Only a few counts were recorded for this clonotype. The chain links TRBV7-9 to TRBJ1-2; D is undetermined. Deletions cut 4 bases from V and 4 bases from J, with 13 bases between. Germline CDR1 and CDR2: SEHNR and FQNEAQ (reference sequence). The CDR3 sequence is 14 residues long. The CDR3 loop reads CASSSQTVSYGYTF. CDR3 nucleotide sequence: TGTGCCAGCAGCTCACAGACCGTTAGCTATGGCTACACCTTC.

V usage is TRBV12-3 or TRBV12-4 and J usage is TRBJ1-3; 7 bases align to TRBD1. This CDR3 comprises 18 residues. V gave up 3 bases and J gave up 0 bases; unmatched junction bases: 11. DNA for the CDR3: TGTGCCAGCAGTTTTAATGGGGCGAGACAGGGCTCTGGAAACACCATATATTTT. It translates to CASSFNGARQGSGNTIYF.

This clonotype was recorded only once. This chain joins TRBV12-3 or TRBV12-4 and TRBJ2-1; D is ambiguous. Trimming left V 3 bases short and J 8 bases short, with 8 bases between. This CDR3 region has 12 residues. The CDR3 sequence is CASSFGDYEQFF. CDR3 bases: TGTGCCAGCAGTTTTGGAGACTATGAGCAGTTCTTC.

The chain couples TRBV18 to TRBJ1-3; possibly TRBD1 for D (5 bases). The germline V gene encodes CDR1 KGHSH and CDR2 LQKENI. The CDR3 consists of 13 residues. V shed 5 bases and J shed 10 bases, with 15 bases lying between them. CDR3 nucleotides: TGTGCCAGCTCAGAGGGGACGGAAAGGACCATATATTTT. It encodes CASSEGTERTIYF.

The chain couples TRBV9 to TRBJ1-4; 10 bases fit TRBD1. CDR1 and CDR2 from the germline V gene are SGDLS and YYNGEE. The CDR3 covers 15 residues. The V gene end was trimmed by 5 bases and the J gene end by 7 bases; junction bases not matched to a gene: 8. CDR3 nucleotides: TGTGCCAGCAGTGACCGGACAGGGGGAGGTGAAAAACTGTTTTTT. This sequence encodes CASSDRTGGGEKLFF.

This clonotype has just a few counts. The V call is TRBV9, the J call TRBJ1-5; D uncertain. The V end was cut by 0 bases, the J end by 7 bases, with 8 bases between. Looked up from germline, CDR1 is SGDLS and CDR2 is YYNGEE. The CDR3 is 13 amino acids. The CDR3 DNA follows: TGTGCCAGCAGCGTAGGGATTGGACAGCCCCAGCATTTT. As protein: CASSVGIGQPQHF. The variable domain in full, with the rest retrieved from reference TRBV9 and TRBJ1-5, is DSGVTQTPKHLITATGQRVTLRCSPRSGDLSVYWYQQSLDQGLQFLIQYYNGEERAKGNILERFSAQQFPDLHSELNLSSLELGDSALYFCASSVGIGQPQHFGDGTRLSIL.

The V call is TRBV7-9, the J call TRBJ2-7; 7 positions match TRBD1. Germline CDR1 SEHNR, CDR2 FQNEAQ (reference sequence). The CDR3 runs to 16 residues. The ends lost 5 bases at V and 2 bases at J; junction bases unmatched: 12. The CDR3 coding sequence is TGTGCCAGCAGCCCCAGTTTTCGGACAGGAACCTACGAGCAGTACTTC. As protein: CASSPSFRTGTYEQYF. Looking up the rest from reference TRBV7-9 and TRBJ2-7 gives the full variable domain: DTGVSQNPRHKITKRGQNVTFRCDPISEHNRLYWYRQTLGQGPEFLTYFQNEAQLEKSRLLSDRFSAERPKGSFSTLEIQRTEQGDSAMYLCASSPSFRTGTYEQYFGPGTRLTVT.

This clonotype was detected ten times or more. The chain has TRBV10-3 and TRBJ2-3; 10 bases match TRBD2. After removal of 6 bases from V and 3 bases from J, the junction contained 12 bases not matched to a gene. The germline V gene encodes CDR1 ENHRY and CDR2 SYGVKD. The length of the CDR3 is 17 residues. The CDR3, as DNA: TGTGCCATCAGAGCCCGGGTTACTAGCGGGACAACAGATACGCAGTATTTT. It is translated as CAIRARVTSGTTDTQYF.